This T cell receptor (beta chain) was retrieved from a study of T cell responses to AZD1222 COVID-19 vaccine. Study-wide results and caveats: Vaccine-associated CD4 TCRs spanned spike, dominant at 160-218 and 743-854. There were repertoire samples only from the period after the peak T cell response. Per reports, nearly half of all spike-specific TCRs target regions that are unmutated in variants.

TCRdb's copy holds only in-frame clones and misses some; the assay was immunoSEQ multiplex PCR. Among 150,000 or so clones listed, 80% to 90% were seen once. About this clone itself: Its antigen remains unidentified.

The receptor was isolated from an adult in good health. The sample was peripheral blood, taken on day 0 of AZD1222 vaccination.

CDR3 nucleotides: TGTGCCAGCAGCTTAATGTCCGCAGACAGCAATCAGCCCCAGCATTTT. Amino acids: CASSLMSADSNQPQHF. The chain is built from TRBV7-8 and TRBJ1-5; no firm D call. V was shortened by 2 bases and J by 1 base, with 12 bases between the two germline ends. Germline V gene sequence: CDR1 SGHVS, CDR2 FQNEAQ. The length of the CDR3 is 16 residues.